This entry lists 17 T cell receptor beta chains sequenced from one sample in a study of T cell changes during pregnancy in multiple sclerosis. Some clones are missing from TCRdb's copy, which holds only in-frame ones; the method was immunoSEQ multiplex PCR. The profile shows around 61,000 clones, 75% to 90% of them singletons. The source was peripheral blood, collected in the first trimester of pregnancy. Every receptor here comes from a female donor in good health, enrolled as a control in a pregnancy study.

This chain connects TRBV4-3 to TRBJ2-7; 7 bases line up with TRBD1. CDR3 size: 16 residues. Germline V CDR1 and CDR2: LGHNA, YSLEER. The V and J ends lost 2 bases and 0 bases, in that order; junction bases with no gene match: 7. The CDR3 region is CASSQRTGKSSYEQYF. CDR3 in DNA: TGCGCCAGCAGCCAAAGGACAGGCAAGAGCTCCTACGAGCAGTACTTC.

The chain joins TRBV2 to TRBJ2-5, with D perhaps TRBD1 (6 bases). The CDR3 has 12 residues. Germline-derived CDR1 and CDR2 are SNHLY and FYNNEI. V was trimmed by 6 bases and J by 5 bases, leaving 10 bases between them. CDR3 protein: CASSRGLETQYF. The CDR3 region has the DNA TGTGCCAGCAGCAGGGGATTGGAGACCCAGTACTTC.

The V call is TRBV2, the J call TRBJ1-1; 8 nucleotides line up with TRBD1. The CDR3 loop spans 12 amino acids. The V segment lost 8 bases and the J segment 7 bases; nucleotides outside the gene matches: 6. CDR1 and CDR2 from the germline V gene are SNHLY and FYNNEI. CDR3 bases: TGTGCCAGCGGCCAGGGGGCCTTTGAAGCTTTCTTT. Protein: CASGQGAFEAFF.

This chain links TRBV7-2 with TRBJ2-1, with a tentative D call TRBD2 (5 bases). This CDR3 contains 16 residues. Germline V gene sequence: CDR1 SGHTA, CDR2 FQGNSA. The germline V and J ends were trimmed by 3 bases and 3 bases, with 15 bases remaining between them. CDR3 bases: TGTGCCAGCAGCTTTTTCTTGGGAGCCGTCTACAATGAGCAGTTCTTC. It codes for CASSFFLGAVYNEQFF.

The V and J genes are TRBV7-2 and TRBJ1-5, with 7 bases matching TRBD1. V was clipped by 5 bases and J by 5 bases; unmatched bases: 6. The germline CDR1 and CDR2 sequences are SGHTA and FQGNSA. The CDR3 loop spans 14 amino acids. The CDR3 reads CASSRDREYQPQHF. In nucleotides, the CDR3 is TGTGCCAGCAGCCGCGACAGGGAGTATCAGCCCCAGCATTTT.

The J gene is TRBJ2-7, the V gene TRBV7-3; a possible D gene is TRBD1 (6 bases). Per germline, CDR1 SGHTA and CDR2 FQGTGA. Trimming shortened V by 3 bases and J by 0 bases, and 9 bases separated the two germline ends. The CDR3 has 14 amino acids. This CDR3 reads CASSLDRHSYEQYF. The CDR3 bases are TGTGCCAGCAGCTTGGACAGACACTCCTACGAGCAGTACTTC.

V usage is TRBV7-2 and J usage is TRBJ2-5; 10 nucleotides align to TRBD1. The CDR3 contains 16 residues. V dropped 2 bases and J dropped 4; count of bases not matched to a gene: 7. Germline CDR1 SGHTA, CDR2 FQGNSA. The CDR3 region is CASSLRRQGASETQYF. The DNA for the CDR3 is TGTGCCAGCAGCTTACGACGACAGGGGGCTTCAGAGACCCAGTACTTC.

V gene TRBV7-2 combines with J gene TRBJ1-6; D not certain. This CDR3 comprises 14 residues. V was trimmed by 1 base and J by 9 bases, leaving 10 bases between them. CDR1 and CDR2 (germline): SGHTA, FQGNSA. As DNA, the CDR3 is TGTGCCAGCAGCTTAGAGTCAGTCTTTTCACCCCTCCACTTT. It yields the protein CASSLESVFSPLHF. Combining the CDR3 with reference TRBV7-2 and TRBJ1-6 gives the whole variable domain GAGVSQSPSNKVTEKGKDVELRCDPISGHTALYWYRQSLGQGLEFLIYFQGNSAPDKSGLPSDRFSAERTGGSVSTLTIQRTQQEDSAVYLCASSLESVFSPLHFGNGTRLTVT.

V and J are TRBV7-2 and TRBJ1-6; 7 nucleotides agree with TRBD1. This CDR3 is 18 amino acids long. Germline V CDR1 and CDR2: SGHTA, FQGNSA. The trim removed 5 bases at V and 0 bases at J, leaving 10 bases unmatched. The CDR3 here is CASSLRTGRSSYNSPLHF. DNA of the CDR3: TGTGCCAGCAGCCTAAGGACAGGCAGGAGCTCCTATAATTCACCCCTCCACTTT.

This chain uses TRBV29-1 with TRBJ2-7; 8 bases align to TRBD1. Germline V lookup: CDR1 SQVTM, CDR2 ANQGSEA. The CDR3 is 15 residues long. The ends lost 7 bases at V and 0 bases at J; junction bases unmatched: 11. The CDR3 DNA follows: TGCAGCGCTAATCTTTGGGACAGGCACTCCTACGAGCAGTACTTC. This gives the protein CSANLWDRHSYEQYF.

V is TRBV10-2 and J is TRBJ2-2; TRBD2 aligns across 8 bases. The length of the CDR3 is 16 residues. The germline V gene encodes CDR1 WSHSY and CDR2 SAAADI. V was pared by 3 bases and J by 5 bases, with 8 bases of the junction left unmatched. CDR3 region: CASSDVGGAYTGELFF. The CDR3 region has the DNA TGCGCCAGCAGTGATGTCGGGGGGGCCTATACCGGGGAGCTGTTTTTT.

This chain links TRBV7-9 with TRBJ1-2; 7 positions agree with TRBD1. The CDR3 length is 16 residues. Per the germline V gene, CDR1 is SEHNR and CDR2 is FQNEAQ (reference sequence). V dropped 1 base and J dropped 8; count of bases not matched to a gene: 13. The CDR3 DNA reads as TGTGCCAGCAGCTTAGAGCCGGTAAAGGGGGCTCGAGGCTACACCTTC. Translated, it gives CASSLEPVKGARGYTF. Based on the CDR3 plus reference TRBV7-9 and TRBJ1-2, the full variable domain is DTGVSQNPRHKITKRGQNVTFRCDPISEHNRLYWYRQTLGQGPEFLTYFQNEAQLEKSRLLSDRFSAERPKGSFSTLEIQRTEQGDSAMYLCASSLEPVKGARGYTFGSGTRLTVV.

The rearrangement uses TRBV20-1 and TRBJ1-1; the D is unclear. Germline V lookup: CDR1 DFQATT, CDR2 SNEGSKA (reference sequence). The V gene lost 2 bases and the J gene lost 7 bases, with 8 bases spanning the gap. The CDR3 sequence is 11 residues long. In DNA form, the CDR3 reads TGCAGTGCTAGAAGCCTCCTTGAAGCTTTCTTT. Amino acid sequence: CSARSLLEAFF.

The CDR3, as DNA: TGTGCCAGCACCCTGGGAGTGTTCACCGGGGAGCTGTTTTTT. It specifies CASTLGVFTGELFF. The chain recombines TRBV5-4 with TRBJ2-2, with D possibly matching TRBD2 (5 bases). V was clipped by 6 bases and J by 4 bases, with 13 bases between them. This CDR3 has 14 amino acids. CDR1 is SGHNT and CDR2 is YYREEE in the germline V gene (reference sequence).

This clone was detected only once. The V and J genes are TRBV7-9 and TRBJ2-7, with a weak D call TRBD2 (5 bases). Between the trimmed V and J ends, which lost 1 base and 6 bases, there was a span of 13 bases. The germline V gene encodes CDR1 SEHNR and CDR2 FQNEAQ (reference sequence). CDR3 length: 14 residues. CDR3 DNA sequence: TGTGCCAGCAGCTTAGTTTCTAGCCCGAGCGAGCAGTACTTC. Protein product: CASSLVSSPSEQYF.

The J gene is TRBJ1-3, the V gene TRBV2; D might be TRBD1 (6 bases). The CDR3 is 13 amino acids. Trimming shortened V by 6 bases and J by 7 bases, and 13 bases separated the two germline ends. CDR1 and CDR2 from the germline V gene are SNHLY and FYNNEI. DNA of the CDR3: TGTGCCAGCAGGGGACAAATAAGGAACACCATATATTTT. Translating gives CASRGQIRNTIYF.

The chain is built from TRBV12-5 and TRBJ2-3, with D perhaps TRBD2 (5 bases). CDR3 length: 16 residues. Germline V gives CDR1 LGHNT, CDR2 FRNRAP. Trimming took 1 base from V and 3 from J, leaving 14 bases between them. CDR3 DNA: TGTGCTAGTGGTTTGGAAGGTACGGGGATAACAGATACGCAGTATTTT. Translating it yields CASGLEGTGITDTQYF. The full variable domain, completed using reference TRBV12-5 and TRBJ2-3, is DARVTQTPRHKVTEMGQEVTMRCQPILGHNTVFWYRQTMMQGLELLAYFRNRAPLDDSGMPKDRFSAEMPDATLATLKIQPSEPRDSAVYFCASGLEGTGITDTQYFGPGTRLTVL.